Shown below are 14 T cell receptor beta chains from a single sample sequenced in a study of breast tumors, draining lymph nodes, adjacent tissues (dated by TCRdb to the mid-2010s). Receptor amplification or capture employed multiplex PCR. Data came from an Illumina HiSeq 2000. The raw public data were reprocessed by TCRdb itself: fastp quality trimming at Q25, MiXCR clonotype calling, in-frame beta chains only. For every CDR3 protein sequence, its rows merge into one entry that carries the most common genes and DNA. Present in this sample are approximately 15,000 distinct CDR3 sequences, around 53% of which were seen just once. Under 30% of the sample belongs to the ten largest clones. Material: tumor-adjacent breast tissue. Every receptor here comes from a female donor with breast cancer. Some clones in this sample may be carry-over from other donors' samples.

The V gene is TRBV19, the J gene TRBJ1-2; D remains unclear. Deletions cut 2 bases from V and 0 bases from J, with 13 bases between. CDR1 is LNHDA, CDR2 SQIVND, per germline (reference sequence). The CDR3 consists of 16 residues. The CDR3 here is CASSIIGPESNYGYTF. CDR3 in DNA: TGTGCCAGTAGTATAATCGGCCCGGAATCTAACTATGGCTACACCTTC.

CDR3 region: CASSLRGGTEAFF. CDR3 sequence (DNA): TGTGCCAGCAGCTTAAGGGGGGGCACTGAAGCTTTCTTT. The genes are TRBV7-3 and TRBJ1-1, with a possible D match to TRBD1 (5 bases). Germline V gene sequence: CDR1 SGHTA, CDR2 FQGTGA. The CDR3 totals 13 residues. With 1 base removed from V and 4 bases from J, the gap between germline ends came to 7 bases. The full variable domain, in which reference TRBV7-3 and TRBJ1-1 provide the parts outside the CDR3, is GAGVSQTPSNKVTEKGKYVELRCDPISGHTALYWYRQSLGQGPEFLIYFQGTGAADDSGLPNDRFFAVRPEGSVSTLKIQRTERGDSAVYLCASSLRGGTEAFFGQGTRLTVV.

At least ten counts were recorded for this clonotype. One base away lies a much larger clone, so this may be a sequencing read error. This sequence joins TRBV20-1 and TRBJ2-7; TRBD2 is a possible D gene (5 bases). Germline V CDR1 and CDR2: DFQATT, SNEGSKA (reference sequence). Trimming took 1 base from V and 6 from J, leaving 16 bases between them. The CDR3 contains 14 residues. CDR3 DNA: TGCAGTGCTAGAGGAGGCTCGTACCTAGCCGAGCAGTACTTC. Protein product: CSARGGSYLAEQYF.

The rearrangement links TRBV10-3 to TRBJ2-6; maybe TRBD2 (6 bases). The CDR3 has 15 residues. Germline values: CDR1 ENHRY, CDR2 SYGVKD. V lost 3 bases, J lost 1 base, and 7 bases lay in between. CDR3 DNA sequence: TGTGCCATCAGTGACGGGGGATCTGGGGCCAACGTCCTGACTTTC. The encoded protein is CAISDGGSGANVLTF.

This chain joins TRBV29-1 and TRBJ1-2, with D possibly TRBD1 on 6 matching bases. The ends were cut back, 2 bases at V and 4 bases at J, with 14 bases in the middle. The germline CDR1 and CDR2 sequences are SQVTM and ANQGSEA. The CDR3 loop spans 14 amino acids. In DNA, the CDR3 is TGCAGCGTTGAAATCGCAGGGGCTAGCTATGGCTACACCTTC. Amino acid sequence: CSVEIAGASYGYTF.

The chain combines TRBV20-1 with TRBJ2-7, with unresolved D. The CDR3 runs to 14 residues. Per the germline V gene, CDR1 is DFQATT and CDR2 is SNEGSKA (reference sequence). The V gene lost 2 bases and the J gene lost 0 bases, with 11 bases spanning the gap. The CDR3 DNA reads TGCAGTGCTAGAAGGCTAGGCAGCTCCTACGAGCAGTACTTC. This translates into CSARRLGSSYEQYF.

This clonotype was seen only once. The chain couples TRBV9 to TRBJ1-4, with a tentative D call TRBD1 (5 bases). The CDR3 covers 14 residues. The V gene's germline CDR1 is SGDLS and CDR2 YYNGEE. V was trimmed by 7 bases and J by 3 bases, leaving 13 bases between them. The CDR3 loop is CASVRGDANEKLFF. The CDR3, as DNA: TGTGCCAGCGTCCGGGGGGACGCTAATGAAAAACTGTTTTTT.

This clonotype appeared many times. The rearrangement uses TRBV20-1 and TRBJ1-5; maybe TRBD1 (6 bases). With 6 bases removed from V and 0 bases from J, the gap between germline ends came to 9 bases. Germline V CDR1 and CDR2: DFQATT, SNEGSKA (reference sequence). This CDR3 region has 13 residues. DNA for the CDR3: TGCAGTGCGGGGGCGGATAGCAATCAGCCCCAGCATTTT. Encoded protein: CSAGADSNQPQHF.

Sample share makes this clonotype medium-sized. The chain employs TRBV29-1 and TRBJ1-2; the D is unclear. V was trimmed by 0 bases and J by 8 bases, leaving 13 bases between them. The germline V gene encodes CDR1 SQVTM and CDR2 ANQGSEA. This CDR3 is built from 13 residues. CDR3 DNA: TGCAGCGTTGAAGATTTGGGATTACAAGGCTACACCTTC. Translating gives CSVEDLGLQGYTF.

About this clonotype: One end of the junction fails to match germline, which may point to a read error. The CDR3 DNA sequence: TGCGCCAGCAGCCCGGTAGACCCCTACGACCAGTACTTC. Translated: CASSPVDPYDQYF. The chain employs TRBV5-1 and TRBJ2-7; D call uncertain. The CDR3 length is 13 residues. Germline-derived CDR1 and CDR2 are SGHRS and YFSETQ.

V gene TRBV27 combines with J gene TRBJ2-1; D gene ambiguous. V gave up 6 bases and J gave up 6 bases, with 24 bases separating them. This CDR3 is built from 17 residues. CDR1 and CDR2 (germline): MNHEY, SMNVEV (reference sequence). The DNA for the CDR3 is TGTGCCAGCAGGCCCAGCCCCGGTGGATCCCCGATCAATGAGCAGTTCTTC. This sequence encodes CASRPSPGGSPINEQFF.

The chain is built from TRBV7-2 and TRBJ2-7, with 8 bases that match TRBD1. The germline V gene has CDR1 SGHTA and CDR2 FQGNSA. V gave up 5 bases and J gave up 6 bases; unmatched junction bases: 9. The CDR3 sequence is 14 residues long. The CDR3 DNA sequence: TGTGCCAGCAGCCCAGAAGACAGGGGAATCGAGCAGTACTTC. The encoded protein is CASSPEDRGIEQYF.

The chain couples TRBV7-9 to TRBJ2-3, with 8 positions matching TRBD2. The CDR3 sequence is 16 residues long. Germline CDR1 reads SEHNR; CDR2 reads FQNEAQ (reference sequence). Trimming at V came to 1 base and at J to 1 base, leaving 4 bases not matched to a gene. CDR3 bases: TGTGCCAGCAGCTTAGAGCCGACTAGCGGCACAGATACGCAGTATTTT. Protein product: CASSLEPTSGTDTQYF.

V is TRBV2 and J is TRBJ1-2; the D is unclear. Deletions cut 4 bases from V and 13 bases from J, with 13 bases between. CDR3 length: 11 residues. Germline lookup yields CDR1 SNHLY and CDR2 FYNNEI. Here the CDR3 reads CASSVQVSSTF. The DNA for the CDR3 is TGTGCCAGCAGTGTTCAAGTTTCCTCCACCTTC.